These 23 T cell receptor beta chains share one sample of origin, sequenced in a study of T cell responses to AZD1222 COVID-19 vaccine. The table came from immunoSEQ multiplex PCR; TCRdb's copy has only in-frame clones and leaves some out. There are fewer than 180,000 clones in the sample; about nine tenths occur only once, and about 3.3% lies in the top ten. Sequences were derived from peripheral blood, sampled 28 days after the second AZD1222 dose. The origin of the receptors is an adult who received the AZD1222 COVID-19 vaccine.

This clone was counted between two and nine times. V and J are TRBV20-1 and TRBJ2-1, with 8 positions matching TRBD2. Germline V lookup: CDR1 DFQATT, CDR2 SNEGSKA (reference sequence). The trim removed 3 bases at V and 7 bases at J, leaving 5 bases unmatched. The CDR3 is made up of 13 amino acids. The CDR3 is CSASKRERNEQFF. The DNA for the CDR3 is TGCAGTGCTAGTAAGCGGGAGAGGAATGAGCAGTTCTTC.

The rearrangement uses TRBV6-4 and TRBJ1-2, with D tentatively TRBD1 (5 bases). The CDR3 runs 14 residues. The V end lost 6 bases, the J end lost 4 bases, and 15 bases lay between the germline ends. Germline CDR1 MRHNA, CDR2 SNTAGT. CDR3 coding DNA: TGTGCCAGCAGATCTGGACAAGGTGGCTATGGCTACACCTTC. It specifies CASRSGQGGYGYTF.

The rearrangement uses TRBV11-3 and TRBJ2-1, with D hard to call. Trimming removed 2 bases from V and 9 bases from J, with 8 bases in between. CDR1 is SGHNT and CDR2 is YENEEA in the germline V gene. The CDR3 contains 12 residues. In DNA form, the CDR3 reads TGTGCCAGCAGCTTAACGAGAGGTGAGCAGTTCTTC. Amino acids: CASSLTRGEQFF. Looking up the rest from reference TRBV11-3 and TRBJ2-1 gives the full variable domain: EAGVVQSPRYKIIEKKQPVAFWCNPISGHNTLYWYLQNLGQGPELLIRYENEEAVDDSQLPKDRFSAERLKGVDSTLKIQPAELGDSAVYLCASSLTRGEQFFGPGTRLTVL.

The chain recombines TRBV2 with TRBJ2-1; 11 positions match TRBD1. With V trimmed by 6 bases and J by 14 bases, 15 bases remained unmatched. There are 15 residues in the CDR3. Germline-derived CDR1 and CDR2 are SNHLY and FYNNEI. CDR3 residues: CASSPPRDRGDFKFF. DNA for the CDR3: TGTGCCAGCAGCCCCCCTCGGGACAGGGGGGATTTTAAGTTCTTC.

The chain uses TRBV5-4 and TRBJ1-3, with D perhaps matching TRBD1 (5 bases). Germline CDR1 is SGHNT and CDR2 is YYREEE (reference sequence). The CDR3 is made up of 15 amino acids. Trimming stripped 2 bases from V and 7 bases from J, with 16 bases between. The CDR3 DNA reads TGTGCCAGCAGCTTCTCCCCGGGACGCGGCAACACCATATATTTT. Its translation is CASSFSPGRGNTIYF.

About this clone itself: At the DNA level, this CDR3 is encoded by other sequences in the same sample as well. The rearrangement uses TRBV5-1 and TRBJ1-1; TRBD1 is a possible D gene (6 bases). The ends were cut back, 0 bases at V and 1 base at J, with 10 bases in the middle. Germline V gives CDR1 SGHRS, CDR2 YFSETQ. The CDR3 spans 15 residues. CDR3 amino acids: CASSLAGGANTEAFF. Here the CDR3 DNA reads TGCGCCAGCAGCTTGGCCGGGGGGGCGAACACTGAAGCTTTCTTT.

The rearrangement joins TRBV5-1 to TRBJ1-2; D gene uncertain. Germline lookup yields CDR1 SGHRS and CDR2 YFSETQ. The CDR3 has 16 residues. V gave up 0 bases and J gave up 3 bases, with 15 bases separating them. The CDR3 nucleotides are TGCGCCAGCAGCTTGGCCTTTGACGACATATACTATGGCTACACCTTC. Amino acids: CASSLAFDDIYYGYTF. The variable domain in full, completed from reference TRBV5-1 and TRBJ1-2, reads KAGVTQTPRYLIKTRGQQVTLSCSPISGHRSVSWYQQTPGQGLQFLFEYFSETQRNKGNFPGRFSGRQFSNSRSEMNVSTLELGDSALYLCASSLAFDDIYYGYTFGSGTRLTVV.

The rearrangement uses TRBV7-9 and TRBJ2-5; 8 nucleotides match TRBD2. CDR1 and CDR2 (germline): SEHNR, FQNEAQ (reference sequence). The CDR3 spans 18 residues. The V segment lost 5 bases and the J segment 3 bases; nucleotides outside the gene matches: 17. The CDR3 bases are TGTGCCAGCAGCCTAGGTCTAGCGGGCCTGGGTTTCGAAGAGACCCAGTACTTC. Protein product: CASSLGLAGLGFEETQYF. The whole variable domain, remainder taken from reference TRBV7-9 and TRBJ2-5, is DTGVSQNPRHKITKRGQNVTFRCDPISEHNRLYWYRQTLGQGPEFLTYFQNEAQLEKSRLLSDRFSAERPKGSFSTLEIQRTEQGDSAMYLCASSLGLAGLGFEETQYFGPGTRLLVL.

This chain joins TRBV11-2 and TRBJ1-1, with D unclear. The CDR3 is 16 amino acids. V was pared by 5 bases and J by 4 bases, with 20 bases between. CDR1 and CDR2 from the germline V gene are SGHAT and FQNNGV. CDR3 sequence reads: CASSHPRRGATTEAFF. DNA of the CDR3: TGTGCCAGCAGCCACCCGCGCCGTGGTGCGACCACTGAAGCTTTCTTT.

The CDR3 DNA follows: TGTGCCACCGCCTGGACTTCTCAAGTCTCCTACAATGAGCAGTTCTTC. Translating it yields CATAWTSQVSYNEQFF. The chain carries TRBV24-1 and TRBJ2-1, with D maybe TRBD2 (5 bases). The V end lost 9 bases, the J end lost 0 bases, and 17 bases lay between the germline ends. Germline V gene lookup returns CDR1 KGHDR and CDR2 SFDVKD. CDR3 length: 16 residues.

V is TRBV2 and J is TRBJ2-5; 7 bases are a match to TRBD2. The CDR3 extends over 15 amino acids. From germline, CDR1 is SNHLY and CDR2 FYNNEI. Trimming at V came to 4 bases and at J to 7 bases, leaving 12 bases not matched to a gene. CDR3 in amino acids: CASSGRREERGTQYF. The CDR3 DNA is TGTGCCAGCAGTGGACGCCGAGAGGAGCGGGGGACCCAGTACTTC.

The chain joins TRBV4-2 to TRBJ2-4; D not certain. The germline V and J ends were trimmed by 3 bases and 4 bases, with 13 bases remaining between them. CDR1 LGHNA and CDR2 YNFKEQ come from the germline V gene. This CDR3 region has 15 residues. CDR3 region: CASSQAPAQKNIQYF. CDR3 DNA: TGTGCCAGCAGCCAGGCACCGGCCCAAAAAAACATTCAGTACTTC.

The gene calls are TRBV2 and TRBJ2-1; a possible D gene is TRBD2 (5 bases). Trimming left V 7 bases short and J 1 base short, with 14 bases between. CDR3 length: 15 residues. CDR1 is SNHLY, CDR2 FYNNEI, per germline. The CDR3 DNA reads TGTGCCAGCAAAGTGAGCGGAGGATCCTACAATGAGCAGTTCTTC. This codes for CASKVSGGSYNEQFF.

The chain combines TRBV6-5 with TRBJ2-1; D uncertain. Germline V gene lookup returns CDR1 MNHEY and CDR2 SVGAGI. The CDR3 length is 10 residues. Trimming pared 4 bases from V and 7 bases from J, leaving 2 bases between. CDR3 DNA: TGTGCCAGCAGTTTTAATGAGCAGTTCTTC. It yields the protein CASSFNEQFF.

The chain is built from TRBV10-3 and TRBJ1-5, with D unresolved. The CDR3 totals 14 residues. Deletions cut 3 bases from V and 0 bases from J, with 6 bases between. Germline V gene sequence: CDR1 ENHRY, CDR2 SYGVKD. The CDR3 DNA sequence: TGTGCCATCAGTGATGGTGGTAGCAATCAGCCCCAGCATTTT. Its translation is CAISDGGSNQPQHF.

There are a few counts of this clone. This chain links TRBV30 with TRBJ2-1, with D possibly TRBD1 on 6 matching bases. This CDR3 has 13 residues. In germline, CDR1 is GTSNPN, CDR2 SVGIG (reference sequence). The germline V and J ends were trimmed by 3 bases and 9 bases, with 15 bases remaining between them. CDR3 amino acids: CAWSDQGHGEQFF. For the CDR3, the DNA is TGTGCCTGGAGCGATCAGGGGCACGGTGAGCAGTTCTTC.

V usage is TRBV18 and J usage is TRBJ1-2; 10 bases agree with TRBD1. Unmatched junction bases numbered 7, after V lost 5 bases and J lost 4 bases. This CDR3 comprises 15 residues. CDR1 is KGHSH and CDR2 is LQKENI in the germline V gene. CDR3 in DNA: TGTGCCAGCTCAGAGACAGGGGGCTTGGCCTATGGCTACACCTTC. Its protein is CASSETGGLAYGYTF.

The chain has TRBV29-1 and TRBJ2-7; unclear D gene. V was shortened by 0 bases and J by 5 bases, with 11 bases between the two germline ends. The CDR3 runs to 13 residues. The V gene's germline CDR1 is SQVTM and CDR2 ANQGSEA. In DNA, the CDR3 is TGCAGCGTTGAAGATGGGGTCAAGGACGAGCAGTACTTC. It yields the protein CSVEDGVKDEQYF.

Only one count was recorded for this clone. This sequence joins TRBV5-1 and TRBJ2-2; TRBD2 might be the D (6 bases). Trimming pared 3 bases from V and 2 bases from J, leaving 14 bases between. The germline V gene has CDR1 SGHRS and CDR2 YFSETQ. The CDR3 is 16 residues long. This chain's CDR3 is CASSYAGTANTGELFF. The CDR3 nucleotides read TGCGCCAGCAGCTACGCCGGGACTGCAAACACCGGGGAGCTGTTTTTT.

This chain connects TRBV29-1 to TRBJ2-7; 7 nucleotides align to TRBD1. The CDR3 has 15 amino acids. Germline-derived CDR1 and CDR2 are SQVTM and ANQGSEA. The trim removed 1 base at V and 2 bases at J, leaving 8 bases unmatched. The CDR3 sequence: CSVEGRTGVTYEQYF. The CDR3 DNA is TGCAGCGTTGAAGGTAGAACAGGGGTAACCTACGAGCAGTACTTC.

The chain combines TRBV7-9 with TRBJ2-1; the D is unclear. The CDR3 has 12 residues. V was cut by 5 bases and J by 4 bases, with 6 bases left in between. In germline, CDR1 is SEHNR, CDR2 FQNEAQ (reference sequence). The chain's CDR3 is CASSPIYNEQFF. For the CDR3, the DNA is TGTGCCAGCAGCCCAATTTACAATGAGCAGTTCTTC.

This chain links TRBV15 with TRBJ2-7; D is perhaps TRBD1 or TRBD2 (5 bases each). CDR3 size: 15 residues. Germline V gene sequence: CDR1 LNHNV, CDR2 YYDKDF (reference sequence). V lost 1 base to trimming and J lost 2 bases, with 12 bases between them. This chain's CDR3 is CATSRAGTAAYEQYF. CDR3 sequence (DNA): TGTGCCACCAGCAGAGCTGGGACGGCCGCCTACGAGCAGTACTTC.

This clone was seen a single time. The rearrangement links TRBV27 to TRBJ1-2, with a possible D match to TRBD1 (5 bases). Trimming took off 4 bases at V and 13 bases at J, with 16 bases between the two ends. Per germline, CDR1 MNHEY and CDR2 SMNVEV (reference sequence). The CDR3 has 12 amino acids. CDR3 nucleotide sequence: TGTGCCAGCAGTTCGGGACCCCCATTGATCACCTTC. It specifies CASSSGPPLITF.